This T cell receptor (beta chain) emerged from a study of technical replicates of blood from a few donors. Germline values: CDR1 LNHDA, CDR2 SQIVND (reference sequence). V was pared by 9 bases and J by 0 bases, with 12 bases between. This CDR3 comprises 13 residues. The method was immunoSEQ multiplex PCR; TCRdb's version includes in-frame clones alone and lacks a portion of them. The sample records approximately 99,000 clones, about 96% being singletons. This sequence was found in a human donor in good health. The chain links TRBV19 to TRBJ2-7; no reliable D call. Sequenced sample: T cells isolated from PBMCs. DNA of the CDR3: TGTGCCAGCGGTGACGGAGACTCCTACGAGCAGTACTTC. As protein: CASGDGDSYEQYF.